Here is one T cell receptor beta chain with its context. Data came from immunoSEQ multiplex PCR; TCRdb stores just in-frame clones and leaves some out. The data show roughly 400,000 clones, 89% seen once. The data stem from a study of Ad26.COV2.S vaccination and SARS-CoV-2 variants. Study background: Donor got 5x10^10 or 1x10^11 viral particles of Ad26.COV2.S.

Noted treatment: some 19 received Ad26.COV2.S at low or high dose, single or two shots; about 5 received placebo; per-sample allocation not given. Sampling was performed 63 days after the first vaccine or placebo injection. Germline loops: CDR1 SGDLS, CDR2 YYNGEE. With 0 bases removed from V and 4 bases from J, the gap between germline ends came to 8 bases. The CDR3 has 14 amino acids. The source of this sequence is a person between 18 and 65 years old who received the Ad26.COV2.S COVID-19 vaccine or a placebo. Sequencing used peripheral blood, obtained in a trial of Ad26.COV2.S vaccine versus placebo. The chain uses TRBV9 and TRBJ1-3; D is ambiguous. CDR3 residues: CASSVGMGGNTIYF. CDR3 bases: TGTGCCAGCAGCGTAGGAATGGGAGGAAACACCATATATTTT.